Presented here are 3 T cell receptor beta chains from one specimen sequenced in a study of T-cell memory formation after mild COVID-19. TCRdb recomputed calls from the 5' RACE reads with MiXCR, one row per CDR3 protein. This sample has 260,000 or so distinct CDR3 sequences, with approximately 15% found just once. Sequenced: PBMCs or a T cell subset sorted from them (not recorded which). The receptors stem from a man aged 18 to 30 who had mild COVID-19 (a few samples of this study predate the infection). Cell type and time point are not known.

J is TRBJ2-3 and V is TRBV7-2, with D perhaps matching TRBD2 (6 bases). V lost 1 base to trimming and J lost 4 bases, with 12 bases between them. CDR3 length: 15 residues. Looked up from germline, CDR1 is SGHTA and CDR2 is FQGNSA. The CDR3 DNA reads TGTGCCAGCAGCTTAGGGGCGGGGTTGGCAGATACGCAGTATTTT. It specifies CASSLGAGLADTQYF.

This clonotype was detected many times. The chain joins TRBV19 to TRBJ1-1; the D is unclear. CDR3 length: 13 amino acids. Germline CDR1 LNHDA, CDR2 SQIVND (reference sequence). The V and J ends lost 5 bases and 1 base respectively, with 8 bases between them. The CDR3 protein is CASSWVANTEAFF. Here the CDR3 DNA reads TGTGCCAGTAGTTGGGTGGCGAACACTGAAGCTTTCTTT.

J is TRBJ1-4 and V is TRBV12-3 or TRBV12-4; no clear D gene. This CDR3 is 15 amino acids long. Trimming stripped 4 bases from V and 5 bases from J, with 14 bases between. The CDR3 region is CASSSLRRQNEKLFF. The CDR3 DNA reads TGTGCCAGCAGTTCCCTCCGACGTCAAAATGAAAAACTGTTTTTT.